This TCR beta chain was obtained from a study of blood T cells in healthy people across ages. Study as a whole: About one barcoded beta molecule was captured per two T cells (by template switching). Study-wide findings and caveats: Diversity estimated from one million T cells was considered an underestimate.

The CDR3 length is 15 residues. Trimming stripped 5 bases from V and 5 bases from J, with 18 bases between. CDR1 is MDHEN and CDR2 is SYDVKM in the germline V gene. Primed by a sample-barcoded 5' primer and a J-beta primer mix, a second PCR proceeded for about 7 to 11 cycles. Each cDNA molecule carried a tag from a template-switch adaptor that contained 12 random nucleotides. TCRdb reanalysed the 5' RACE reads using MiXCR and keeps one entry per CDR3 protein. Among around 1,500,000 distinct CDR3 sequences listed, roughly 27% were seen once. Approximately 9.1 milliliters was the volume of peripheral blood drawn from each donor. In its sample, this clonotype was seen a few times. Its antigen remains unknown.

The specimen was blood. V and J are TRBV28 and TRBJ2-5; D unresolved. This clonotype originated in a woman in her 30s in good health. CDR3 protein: CASSLSAGKRETQYF. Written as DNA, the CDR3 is TGTGCCAGCAGTCTGTCCGCTGGGAAAAGGGAGACCCAGTACTTC.